Presented here are 18 T cell receptor beta chains from one specimen sequenced in a study of T cells in Graves' hyperthyroidism and ophthalmopathy. The TCR beta CDR3 regions underwent amplification using RNA transcripts as the source. During a first-round RT-PCR of the TCR CDR3, the HTBI primer set was used. In TCRdb, the multiplex PCR reads were re-called with MiXCR into one record per CDR3 protein. The profile covers fewer than 400,000 distinct CDR3 sequences, with more than 20% appearing a single time and roughly 70% taken by the ten largest. Sequenced material: blood. The source is a man aged 45-65 years with Graves' hyperthyroidism.

The chain uses TRBV6-1 and TRBJ1-1, with 8 bases lining up with TRBD1. Germline CDR1 and CDR2: MNHNS and SASEGT. After removal of 4 bases from V and 8 bases from J, the junction contained 6 bases not matched to a gene. The CDR3 runs to 13 residues. The CDR3 DNA sequence: TGTGCCAGCAGTGTGGGACAGGCGGAAGAAGCTTTCTTT. As protein: CASSVGQAEEAFF.

This clonotype has at least ten counts. This rearrangement joins TRBV3-1 to TRBJ1-1; D unresolved. The germline gives CDR1 LGHDT, CDR2 YNNKEL (reference sequence). The CDR3 is made up of 12 amino acids. V was cut by 3 bases and J by 11 bases, with 13 bases left in between. The CDR3 nucleotides are TGTGCCAGCAGCCAGACCTACGCGGGGGCTTTCTTT. Amino acids: CASSQTYAGAFF. Full variable domain (remainder filled in from reference TRBV3-1 and TRBJ1-1): DTAVSQTPKYLVTQMGNDKSIKCEQNLGHDTMYWYKQDSKKFLKIMFSYNNKELIINETVPNRFSPKSPDKAHLNLHINSLELGDSAVYFCASSQTYAGAFFGQGTRLTVV.

The rearrangement links TRBV7-3 to TRBJ2-3; D may be TRBD2 (6 bases). The CDR3 is 15 residues long. Germline loops: CDR1 SGHTA, CDR2 FQGTGA. The ends were cut back, 2 bases at V and 2 bases at J, with 11 bases in the middle. The CDR3 DNA reads TGTGCCAGCAGCTTAGGGCGGGGCAACACAGATACGCAGTATTTT. The encoded protein is CASSLGRGNTDTQYF.

The chain links TRBV2 to TRBJ2-2, with D possibly being TRBD2 (6 bases). The V end lost 5 bases, the J end lost 6 bases, and 13 bases lay between the germline ends. Germline V gives CDR1 SNHLY, CDR2 FYNNEI. This CDR3 has 14 amino acids. The CDR3 spells CASSPTSKAGELFF. CDR3 in DNA: TGTGCCAGCAGTCCAACTAGCAAGGCCGGGGAGCTGTTTTTT.

This clonotype was seen ten or more times. The chain recombines TRBV7-7 with TRBJ2-5; 8 positions agree with TRBD2. V shed 1 base, J shed 4 bases, and the junction held 5 bases outside the gene matches. CDR3 length: 15 amino acids. The V gene's germline CDR1 is SSHAT and CDR2 FNYEAQ (reference sequence). The CDR3 loop is CASSLVGGAGETQYF. As DNA, the CDR3 is TGTGCCAGCAGCTTAGTCGGGGGGGCCGGAGAGACCCAGTACTTC.

This clonotype has a handful of counts. The chain links TRBV20-1 to TRBJ2-1; 9 bases are a match to TRBD2. The CDR3 consists of 16 residues. The V gene's germline CDR1 is DFQATT and CDR2 SNEGSKA (reference sequence). The ends lost 2 bases at V and 4 bases at J; junction bases unmatched: 9. CDR3 coding DNA: TGCAGTGCTAGACGATCGGGACTAGCAGATTACAATGAGCAGTTCTTC. The encoded protein is CSARRSGLADYNEQFF.

The V gene is TRBV6-2 or TRBV6-3, the J gene TRBJ2-3; TRBD2 matches 9 bases. The germline V gene has CDR1 MNHEY and CDR2 SVGEGT. Trimming at V came to 8 bases and at J to 3 bases, leaving 9 bases not matched to a gene. The length of the CDR3 is 15 residues. Written as DNA, the CDR3 is TGTGCCAGCCAATTTAGCGGGAGTGGGACAGATACGCAGTATTTT. This translates into CASQFSGSGTDTQYF.

This clonotype appeared a few times. The chain combines TRBV29-1 with TRBJ2-3, with D unclear. This CDR3 is 15 amino acids long. Per germline, CDR1 SQVTM and CDR2 ANQGSEA. Trimming cost V 3 bases and J 4 bases, with 17 bases left between them. CDR3 sequence reads: CSVDSMERLSDTQYF. As DNA, the CDR3 is TGCAGCGTTGATTCGATGGAGAGGTTGTCAGATACGCAGTATTTT.

The chain's CDR3 is CSAREAGRTDTQYF. For the CDR3, the DNA is TGCAGTGCTAGAGAGGCGGGACGCACAGATACGCAGTATTTT. The genes are TRBV20-1 and TRBJ2-3, with D perhaps matching TRBD2 (6 bases). Between the trimmed V and J ends, which lost 0 bases and 1 base, there was a span of 8 bases. This CDR3 has 14 amino acids. Germline V gene lookup returns CDR1 DFQATT and CDR2 SNEGSKA (reference sequence).

This clonotype was detected once. Possible read error: a much larger clone is one base away. The V and J genes are TRBV11-2 and TRBJ2-7; D is possibly TRBD2 (6 bases). V gave up 4 bases and J gave up 3 bases, with 16 bases separating them. The length of the CDR3 is 15 residues. Germline-derived CDR1 and CDR2 are SGHAT and FQNNGV. The CDR3 DNA reads as TGTGCCAGCAGCTCAGCTAGCGAAGGAGTCTACGAGCAGTACTTC. This sequence encodes CASSSASEGVYEQYF.

This clonotype was counted only a few times. V and J are TRBV20-1 and TRBJ2-5, with D perhaps TRBD1 (5 bases). CDR3 length: 14 amino acids. CDR1 is DFQATT, CDR2 SNEGSKA, per germline (reference sequence). Trimming shortened V by 0 bases and J by 5 bases, and 13 bases separated the two germline ends. CDR3 DNA: TGCAGTGCTAGAGATTTTTTCAGGGTGGAGACCCAGTACTTC. Its protein product is CSARDFFRVETQYF.

The CDR3 DNA sequence: TGCAGTGCTAGCGACCCAGGTGGCCCGTCCTACGAGCAGTACTTC. Translating it yields CSASDPGGPSYEQYF. This chain uses TRBV20-1 with TRBJ2-7; D gene ambiguous. V lost 3 bases and J lost 1, with 16 bases in between. CDR3 length: 15 residues. Germline V gene lookup returns CDR1 DFQATT and CDR2 SNEGSKA (reference sequence).

This clonotype occurred a few times. V usage is TRBV20-1 and J usage is TRBJ2-5; D might be TRBD1 or TRBD2, each matching 5 bases. V was clipped by 5 bases and J by 4 bases, with 14 bases between them. Germline V gene lookup returns CDR1 DFQATT and CDR2 SNEGSKA (reference sequence). The CDR3 is 13 residues long. CDR3 in DNA: TGCAGTGCTGGGGGTCGAGGAGGAGAGACCCAGTACTTC. Its translation: CSAGGRGGETQYF.

This clonotype was picked up a small number of times. The V call is TRBV6-1, the J call TRBJ2-7; TRBD1 aligns across 8 bases. The CDR3 is 14 amino acids. J gave up 5 bases and V 5 bases, and 8 bases lay outside the gene matches. Germline V CDR1 and CDR2: MNHNS, SASEGT. Here the CDR3 reads CASSFQGAWNEQYF. CDR3 bases: TGTGCCAGCAGTTTCCAGGGGGCTTGGAACGAGCAGTACTTC.

A remark on this clonotype: A junction boundary mismatches the germline segment, possibly from a read error. V is TRBV28 and J is TRBJ2-5, with 7 bases lining up with TRBD1. This CDR3 has 13 residues. Germline V gene data show CDR1 as MDHEN and CDR2 as SYDVKM. CDR3 sequence: CVSSWTGEETQYF. CDR3 coding DNA: TGTGTCAGCAGTTGGACAGGAGAAGAGACCCAGTACTTC.

The CDR3 DNA sequence: TGTGCCAGCAGCGCCAGCGGGAGCTACTCCTACGAGCAGTACTTC. It yields the protein CASSASGSYSYEQYF. The chain recombines TRBV9 with TRBJ2-7, with TRBD2 identical over 8 bases. In germline, CDR1 is SGDLS, CDR2 YYNGEE. V lost 3 bases, J lost 0 bases, and 5 bases stayed unmatched. The CDR3 has 15 amino acids.

This clonotype came up many times. V and J are TRBV7-8 and TRBJ2-1; the match to TRBD2 covers 15 bases. The trim removed 4 bases at V and 8 bases at J, leaving 15 bases unmatched. The CDR3 has 19 residues. Per the germline V gene, CDR1 is SGHVS and CDR2 is FQNEAQ. The CDR3 nucleotides are TGTGCCAGCAGCTCGGGACTAGCGGGAGGCAGGGCACTATGGGATGAGCAGTTCTTC. Protein: CASSSGLAGGRALWDEQFF.

The chain recombines TRBV27 with TRBJ1-2; possible D gene TRBD1, 6 bases. Germline CDR1 reads MNHEY; CDR2 reads SMNVEV (reference sequence). The CDR3 covers 12 residues. DNA for the CDR3: TGTAGCGTACTGCGGGGGCCCTATGGCTACACCTTC. This sequence encodes CSVLRGPYGYTF.